The clone carrying this T cell receptor (beta chain) was seen once. Its target is unknown. These data come from a study of T cells in Graves' hyperthyroidism and ophthalmopathy. The CDR3 runs to 16 residues. Trimming left V 6 bases short and J 1 base short, with 19 bases between. Germline lookup yields CDR1 DFQATT and CDR2 SNEGSKA (reference sequence). There were TCR beta CDR3 regions amplified from RNA transcripts. Carried out on the TCR CDR3, a first-round RT-PCR used the HTBI primer set. Each CDR3 protein gets one entry after TCRdb re-called the multiplex PCR reads with MiXCR. The table records about 840,000 distinct CDR3 sequences, 38% of them present only once. Study-level findings and limits: Most thyroid-expanded clonotypes above 0.001 were also found in blood.

The source is a man younger than 35 with Graves' hyperthyroidism. Sample: blood. The chain joins TRBV20-1 to TRBJ1-5; D is possibly TRBD1 (5 bases). CDR3 in DNA: TGCAGTGCCCAGAGATGGGCAGGGAACAGCAATCAGCCCCAGCATTTT. Encoded protein: CSAQRWAGNSNQPQHF.